This TCR beta chain was sequenced for a study of blood T cell repertoires in COVID-19. Sequenced by immunoSEQ multiplex PCR; TCRdb stores in-frame clones only, minus some. The repertoire consists of 450,000 to 500,000 clones, with around 90% occurring once and the leading ten covering 0.7%. This CDR3 is built from 17 residues. The germline V gene encodes CDR1 SGHKS and CDR2 YYEKEE (reference sequence). Deletions cut 0 bases from V and 4 bases from J, with 17 bases between. This sequence originates from a young woman who had recovered from COVID-19. Source material: PBMCs or T cells enriched from blood (not recorded which). This rearrangement joins TRBV5-5 to TRBJ2-1; possible D gene TRBD1, 7 bases. This chain's CDR3 is CASSLVDRRGRYNEQFF. Written as DNA, the CDR3 is TGTGCCAGCAGCTTGGTTGATCGCAGGGGGAGGTACAATGAGCAGTTCTTC.